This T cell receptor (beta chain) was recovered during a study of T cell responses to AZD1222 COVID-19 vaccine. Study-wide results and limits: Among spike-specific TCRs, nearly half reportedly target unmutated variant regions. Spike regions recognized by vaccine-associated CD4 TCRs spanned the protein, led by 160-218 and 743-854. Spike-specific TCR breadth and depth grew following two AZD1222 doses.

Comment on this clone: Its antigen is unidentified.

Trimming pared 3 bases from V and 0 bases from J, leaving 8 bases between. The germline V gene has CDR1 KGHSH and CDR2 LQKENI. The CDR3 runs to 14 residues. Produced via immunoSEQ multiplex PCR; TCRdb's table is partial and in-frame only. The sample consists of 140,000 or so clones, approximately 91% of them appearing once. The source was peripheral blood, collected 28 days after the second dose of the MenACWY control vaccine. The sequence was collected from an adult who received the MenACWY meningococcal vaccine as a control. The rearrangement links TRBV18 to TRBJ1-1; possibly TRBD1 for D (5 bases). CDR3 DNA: TGTGCCAGCTCACCGGGGCAGTTGAACACTGAAGCTTTCTTT. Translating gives CASSPGQLNTEAFF.